The clone carrying this TCR beta chain has a handful of counts. The antigen is undetermined. Addition of a universal primer site occurred through template switching, and cDNA carried unique molecular identifiers. TCRdb used MiXCR to reprocess the 5' RACE reads, holding one entry per CDR3 protein. The repertoire includes some 790,000 distinct CDR3 sequences, around a sixth of them detected once, and about 12% sits in the top ten. The data derive from a study of identical twins. The germline V and J ends were trimmed by 4 bases and 1 base, with 14 bases remaining between them. The CDR3 length is 14 residues. Germline CDR1 reads SQVTM; CDR2 reads ANQGSEA. Points from the study as a whole: Some out-of-frame alpha sequences were shared by twins, and these showed excess low generation probability.

This sample also belongs to another study, concerning T cells expressing NK-cell markers. That paper notes: The study sequenced eight donors, seven HCMV-seropositive and one seronegative. An anti-gamma-delta TCR antibody was added in several experiments. It restricted sorting to alpha-beta TCR-expressing T cells.

The receptor was isolated from a young woman in good health. The J gene is TRBJ2-7, the V gene TRBV29-1, with D perhaps being TRBD1 or TRBD2 (6 bases each). The specimen was PBMCs. The CDR3 nucleotides are TGCAGCGTTGCGGGGGCCGAACCATCCTACGAGCAGTACTTC. Residues: CSVAGAEPSYEQYF.